One T cell receptor (beta chain) is described in this entry. Its target is not known. This specimen belongs to a study of OX40 agonist ivuxolimab in advanced cancers. Looking at the study overall: The study treated patients with ivuxolimab, an agonistic anti-OX40 (CD134) antibody.

Study-wide points: Normalized T-cell clonal expansion was also low in a subset of nonresponders. Dose levels from 0.1 to 3.0 mg/kg saw CD4+ and CD8+ blood T cells expand clonally by week 6.

V lost 7 bases and J 3 bases, leaving 6 bases between the germline ends. There are 12 residues in the CDR3. Germline lookup yields CDR1 SEHNR and CDR2 FQNEAQ (reference sequence). The data were produced by immunoSEQ multiplex PCR, yet TCRdb's version contains in-frame clones alone and is incomplete. Altogether about 49,000 clones are present, just under 95% being singletons, with the ten largest covering approximately 10%. Patients were ineligible given autoimmune disease history or systemic immunosuppression. V and J are TRBV7-9 and TRBJ1-4, with a possible D match to TRBD1 (5 bases). The receptor was derived from an adult with an advanced solid tumor such as melanoma, head and neck, liver or kidney cancer. This sample comprised CD4+ or CD8+ T cells sorted from blood, obtained in a trial of the OX40 agonist ivuxolimab. CDR3 in amino acids: CASIGANEKLFF. The CDR3 DNA is TGTGCCAGCATAGGGGCTAATGAAAAACTGTTTTTT.